Below, 27 T cell receptor beta chains from the same sample are listed, as sequenced in a study of shared clonotypes between healthy human individuals. Data came from immunoSEQ multiplex PCR; TCRdb stores just in-frame clones and leaves some out. This sample carries 1,400,000 or so clones, around 98.5% of them seen once, and the ten largest clones take approximately 0.38%. Material: naive CD4+ T cells sorted from blood. Subset in this sample: CD45RA+ positively selected. All receptors derive from a man younger than 40 in good health.

The chain recombines TRBV7-8 with TRBJ2-7, with D hard to call. The V end was cut by 1 base, the J end by 1 base, with 11 bases between. Germline V gives CDR1 SGHVS, CDR2 FQNEAQ. The CDR3 loop spans 15 amino acids. The CDR3, as DNA: TGTGCCAGCAGCTTAGTTGCTTTACAGTCCTACGAGCAGTACTTC. Translating gives CASSLVALQSYEQYF.

The chain couples TRBV5-1 to TRBJ2-1; tentative D call: TRBD1 (5 bases). The CDR3 is 15 residues long. V was shortened by 4 bases and J by 2 bases, with 13 bases between the two germline ends. Germline V gene lookup returns CDR1 SGHRS and CDR2 YFSETQ. CDR3 nucleotides: TGCGCCAGCAGCACAACCGACAGCCCCTACAATGAGCAGTTCTTC. It yields the protein CASSTTDSPYNEQFF.

The chain couples TRBV19 to TRBJ2-1, with D uncertain. Germline CDR1 reads LNHDA; CDR2 reads SQIVND (reference sequence). V lost 6 bases to trimming and J lost 4 bases, with 13 bases between them. This CDR3 region has 14 residues. The CDR3 DNA reads TGTGCCAGTAGCCCCCGGCTGGGGTACAATGAGCAGTTCTTC. Its translation is CASSPRLGYNEQFF.

The chain links TRBV4-1 to TRBJ2-7; 8 bases agree with TRBD1. The CDR3 consists of 13 residues. Germline V gene data show CDR1 as MGHRA and CDR2 as YSYEKL. Trimming cost V 1 base and J 7 bases; bases outside gene matches: 3. The CDR3 region is CASSQGQGLEQYF. As DNA, the CDR3 is TGCGCCAGCAGCCAAGGACAGGGGTTGGAGCAGTACTTC.

The chain employs TRBV11-2 and TRBJ2-7, with 8 bases aligning to TRBD2. The CDR3 consists of 15 residues. Germline CDR1 and CDR2: SGHAT and FQNNGV. V lost 5 bases and J lost 2; bases outside the gene matches: 8. The CDR3 here is CASSRSLAGTYEQYF. CDR3 DNA sequence: TGTGCCAGCAGCCGCTCCCTAGCGGGTACCTACGAGCAGTACTTC. The variable domain in full, with the rest retrieved from reference TRBV11-2 and TRBJ2-7, is EAGVAQSPRYKIIEKRQSVAFWCNPISGHATLYWYQQILGQGPKLLIQFQNNGVVDDSQLPKDRFSAERLKGVDSTLKIQPAKLEDSAVYLCASSRSLAGTYEQYFGPGTRLTVT.

J is TRBJ1-2 and V is TRBV7-9; weak D call: TRBD1 (6 bases). The CDR3 is 11 amino acids. Deletions cut 10 bases from V and 8 bases from J, with 14 bases between. The germline CDR1 and CDR2 sequences are SEHNR and FQNEAQ (reference sequence). The CDR3 loop is CAIVGGQGYTF. The DNA for the CDR3 is TGTGCCATTGTAGGGGGGCAAGGCTACACCTTC.

The V call is TRBV5-1, the J call TRBJ2-7; 7 nucleotides align to TRBD2. Germline CDR1 reads SGHRS; CDR2 reads YFSETQ. The V segment lost 1 base and the J segment 4 bases; nucleotides outside the gene matches: 5. The CDR3 extends over 14 amino acids. This chain's CDR3 is CASSLLRGSYEQYF. The CDR3 DNA follows: TGCGCCAGCAGCTTGTTACGCGGGAGTTACGAGCAGTACTTC. Looking up the rest from reference TRBV5-1 and TRBJ2-7 gives the full variable domain: KAGVTQTPRYLIKTRGQQVTLSCSPISGHRSVSWYQQTPGQGLQFLFEYFSETQRNKGNFPGRFSGRQFSNSRSEMNVSTLELGDSALYLCASSLLRGSYEQYFGPGTRLTVT.

The V and J genes are TRBV18 and TRBJ2-7; no definite D call. V was trimmed by 1 base and J by 2 bases, leaving 15 bases between them. This CDR3 is built from 16 residues. Germline V gene data show CDR1 as KGHSH and CDR2 as LQKENI. This CDR3 reads CASSPLHLPLPYEQYF. DNA of the CDR3: TGTGCCAGCTCACCACTGCATCTCCCTCTGCCCTACGAGCAGTACTTC.

V usage is TRBV27 and J usage is TRBJ1-2, with a possible D match to TRBD1 (5 bases). Trimming cost V 6 bases and J 2 bases, with 28 bases left between them. CDR1 and CDR2 (germline): MNHEY, SMNVEV (reference sequence). CDR3 length: 19 residues. The CDR3 protein is CASRKQVDPGRHKNYGYTF. The CDR3 bases are TGTGCCAGCAGAAAACAGGTAGACCCGGGACGCCACAAAAACTATGGCTACACCTTC.

The chain uses TRBV18 and TRBJ2-1, with 9 bases lining up with TRBD2. The CDR3 length is 15 residues. V lost 2 bases, J lost 5 bases, and 4 bases stayed unmatched. Looked up from germline, CDR1 is KGHSH and CDR2 is LQKENI. The CDR3 is CASSPGIAGDNEQFF. Here the CDR3 DNA reads TGTGCCAGCTCACCAGGAATAGCGGGAGACAATGAGCAGTTCTTC.

The V call is TRBV18, the J call TRBJ1-3, with 11 bases that match TRBD1. The CDR3 has 17 residues. V lost 1 base, J lost 3 bases, and 5 bases stayed unmatched. CDR1 is KGHSH, CDR2 LQKENI, per germline. The DNA for the CDR3 is TGTGCCAGCTCACCACTTTGGACAGGGGGCCGTGGAAACACCATATATTTT. The encoded protein is CASSPLWTGGRGNTIYF.

This chain links TRBV6-5 with TRBJ1-5; D ambiguous. CDR1 is MNHEY and CDR2 is SVGAGI in the germline V gene. The germline V and J ends were trimmed by 10 bases and 7 bases, with 11 bases remaining between them. This CDR3 is 11 amino acids long. The CDR3, as DNA: TGTGCCAACCCTAGACGACAGCCCCAGCATTTT. This encodes CANPRRQPQHF.

The chain employs TRBV7-6 and TRBJ2-7; D gene uncertain. Trimming took 5 bases from V and 6 from J, leaving 17 bases between them. Per germline, CDR1 SGHVS and CDR2 FNYEAQ. The CDR3 is 14 residues long. CDR3 loop: CASSLTAHISEQYF. DNA of the CDR3: TGTGCCAGCAGCCTTACCGCCCATATCTCCGAGCAGTACTTC.

The rearrangement joins TRBV4-3 to TRBJ1-3; D is perhaps TRBD1 (5 bases). The V gene lost 0 bases and the J gene lost 1 base, with 13 bases spanning the gap. The germline V gene encodes CDR1 LGHNA and CDR2 YSLEER. The CDR3 loop spans 17 amino acids. CDR3 protein: CASSQDLGPFSGNTIYF. CDR3 DNA: TGCGCCAGCAGCCAAGATCTGGGACCATTTTCTGGAAACACCATATATTTT.

The J gene is TRBJ2-5, the V gene TRBV5-4; 12 nucleotides agree with TRBD2. Losses at the gene ends were 4 bases for V and 1 base for J; bases not matched to a gene: 11. The CDR3 runs 18 residues. From germline, CDR1 is SGHNT and CDR2 YYREEE (reference sequence). The CDR3 here is CASSAGRGGLAGQETQYF. The CDR3 nucleotides read TGTGCCAGCAGCGCGGGACGGGGGGGACTAGCGGGCCAAGAGACCCAGTACTTC.

This rearrangement joins TRBV4-3 to TRBJ2-5, with 7 nucleotides matching TRBD2. Germline V lookup: CDR1 LGHNA, CDR2 YSLEER. The CDR3 contains 16 residues. V lost 0 bases and J lost 9; bases outside the gene matches: 13. CDR3 region: CASSQDSRMAGVAQYF. CDR3 DNA sequence: TGCGCCAGCAGCCAAGACTCGAGGATGGCGGGAGTGGCCCAGTACTTC.

The chain joins TRBV9 to TRBJ2-3; no reliable D call. The CDR3 loop spans 18 amino acids. V lost 0 bases to trimming and J lost 1 base, with 18 bases between them. Germline CDR1 is SGDLS and CDR2 is YYNGEE. The CDR3 region has the DNA TGTGCCAGCAGCGTAGTGGCGCGTCGGAGCCCGGGCACAGATACGCAGTATTTT. It translates to CASSVVARRSPGTDTQYF.

With regard to this clone: The same CDR3 also results from other DNA sequences found in this sample. This chain's CDR3 is CSARDQETQYF. The CDR3 region has the DNA TGCAGTGCTAGAGACCAAGAGACCCAGTACTTC. The rearrangement uses TRBV20-1 and TRBJ2-5, with D uncertain. V was clipped by 0 bases and J by 1 base, with 0 bases between them. The CDR3 consists of 11 residues. Germline CDR1 reads DFQATT; CDR2 reads SNEGSKA (reference sequence).

This chain links TRBV28 with TRBJ1-1, with 8 nucleotides matching TRBD1. Germline V gene sequence: CDR1 MDHEN, CDR2 SYDVKM. CDR3 size: 17 residues. Trimming cost V 5 bases and J 0 bases; bases outside gene matches: 11. Written as DNA, the CDR3 is TGTGCCAGCAGTCCTCAGGGGGCAGGGCGACTGAACACTGAAGCTTTCTTT. Translation gives CASSPQGAGRLNTEAFF.

V gene TRBV27 combines with J gene TRBJ2-7; D is possibly TRBD1 (5 bases). The CDR3 has 14 residues. The germline V and J ends were trimmed by 6 bases and 3 bases, with 15 bases remaining between them. Looked up from germline, CDR1 is MNHEY and CDR2 is SMNVEV (reference sequence). The CDR3 DNA reads TGTGCCAGCAGAACCCCGGGCAGGGTCTACGAGCAGTACTTC. Amino acid sequence: CASRTPGRVYEQYF.

The chain links TRBV19 to TRBJ1-5; 11 bases map to TRBD1. J lost 1 base, V lost 4 bases, and 3 bases had no gene match. Germline CDR1 is LNHDA and CDR2 is SQIVND (reference sequence). The CDR3 consists of 16 residues. CDR3 loop: CASSTRDRGSNQPQHF. The CDR3, as DNA: TGTGCCAGTAGTACCCGGGACAGGGGGAGCAATCAGCCCCAGCATTTT.

As to this clone: One end of the junction does not line up with germline, which may come from a read error. The rearrangement uses TRBV10-3 and TRBJ2-1; D unclear. This CDR3 is built from 13 residues. Germline-derived CDR1 and CDR2 are ENHRY and SYGVKD. The CDR3 coding sequence is TGTGCCATCACTGAGAGGATATCCAATGAGCAGTTCTTC. It translates to CAITERISNEQFF.

The chain employs TRBV5-1 and TRBJ2-7, with D perhaps being TRBD1 or TRBD2 (5 bases each). This CDR3 is 15 amino acids long. In germline, CDR1 is SGHRS, CDR2 YFSETQ. Trimming shortened V by 0 bases and J by 5 bases, and 15 bases separated the two germline ends. CDR3 sequence: CASSLVEGRGDEQYF. CDR3 nucleotide sequence: TGCGCCAGCAGCTTGGTAGAGGGACGAGGGGACGAGCAGTACTTC.

V is TRBV9 and J is TRBJ2-7; 9 bases fit TRBD2. CDR1 is SGDLS, CDR2 YYNGEE, per germline. CDR3 length: 14 residues. V dropped 0 bases and J dropped 6; count of bases not matched to a gene: 4. DNA of the CDR3: TGTGCCAGCAGCGTAGCAGCGGGAGGTCGCGAGCAGTACTTC. Translating it yields CASSVAAGGREQYF.

The J gene is TRBJ2-1, the V gene TRBV6-5; 7 bases map to TRBD2. Germline values: CDR1 MNHEY, CDR2 SVGAGI. Trimming at V came to 6 bases and at J to 4 bases, leaving 9 bases not matched to a gene. The CDR3 contains 15 residues. CDR3 sequence (DNA): TGTGCCAGCAGCCGCTCTAGCGGAGATTACAATGAGCAGTTCTTC. It yields the protein CASSRSSGDYNEQFF.

The V and J genes are TRBV15 and TRBJ2-4; 8 positions agree with TRBD1. The CDR3 runs to 16 residues. Germline V gene lookup returns CDR1 LNHNV and CDR2 YYDKDF (reference sequence). With V trimmed by 6 bases and J by 0 bases, 7 bases remained unmatched. The CDR3 region has the DNA TGTGCCACCAGGATCACAGGGGGTTTAGCCAAAAACATTCAGTACTTC. Translating it yields CATRITGGLAKNIQYF.

The chain is built from TRBV27 and TRBJ1-2, with TRBD1 as a possible D gene (5 bases). The germline V and J ends were trimmed by 0 bases and 4 bases, with 15 bases remaining between them. CDR3 size: 16 residues. Germline V gene data show CDR1 as MNHEY and CDR2 as SMNVEV (reference sequence). CDR3 nucleotide sequence: TGTGCCAGCAGTTTATCGCAGAGGGGCTTGGCCTATGGCTACACCTTC. Amino acids: CASSLSQRGLAYGYTF.